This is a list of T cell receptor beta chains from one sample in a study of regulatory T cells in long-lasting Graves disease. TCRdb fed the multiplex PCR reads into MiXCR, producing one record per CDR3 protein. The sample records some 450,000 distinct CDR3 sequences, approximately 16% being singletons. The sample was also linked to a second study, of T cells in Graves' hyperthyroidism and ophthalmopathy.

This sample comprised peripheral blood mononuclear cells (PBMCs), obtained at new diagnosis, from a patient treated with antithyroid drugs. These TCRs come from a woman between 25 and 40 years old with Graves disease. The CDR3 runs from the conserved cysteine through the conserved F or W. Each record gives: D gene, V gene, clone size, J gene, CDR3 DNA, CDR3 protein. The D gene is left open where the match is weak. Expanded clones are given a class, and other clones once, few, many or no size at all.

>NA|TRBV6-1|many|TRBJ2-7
TGTGCCAGCAGTGCCCCGGGCGGCTACGAGCAGTACTTC
CASSAPGGYEQYF
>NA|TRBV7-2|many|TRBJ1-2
TGTGCCAGCAGCTTTACTACAGGGATGGTCTATGGCTACACCTTC
CASSFTTGMVYGYTF
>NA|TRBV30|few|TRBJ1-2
TGTGCCTGGGCCCCCTCAGGGAACTATGGCTACACCTTC
CAWAPSGNYGYTF
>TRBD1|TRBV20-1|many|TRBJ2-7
TGCAGTGCTAGATGGGACAGGGGTGGCTACGAGCAGTACTTC
CSARWDRGGYEQYF
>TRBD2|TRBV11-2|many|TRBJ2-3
TGTGCCAGCAGCTTAGTTGTCGGAGCGGGAGGGCCGGTAGATACGCAGTATTTT
CASSLVVGAGGPVDTQYF
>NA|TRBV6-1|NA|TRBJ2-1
TGTGCCAGCAATGTAAATCTAATGGATGAGCAGTTCTTC
CASNVNLMDEQFF
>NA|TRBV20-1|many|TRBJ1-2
TGCAGTGCTAGAGGGGCGGATGGGGTTACCTATGGCTACACCTTC
CSARGADGVTYGYTF
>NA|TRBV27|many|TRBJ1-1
TGTGCCTCCGTGGGGGGCGGCAACACTGAAGCTTTCTTT
CASVGGGNTEAFF
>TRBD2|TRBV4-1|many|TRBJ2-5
TGCGCCAGCAGCCAAGGACTAGCGGGAATGCAAGAGACCCAGTACTTC
CASSQGLAGMQETQYF
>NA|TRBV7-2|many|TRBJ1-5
TGTGCCAGCAGCCCTACCCGCAGCCAACTTAACCAGCCCCAGCATTTT
CASSPTRSQLNQPQHF
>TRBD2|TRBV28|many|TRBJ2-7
TGTGCCAGCAGCCGTCCCTACGGGACTAGCGGGATGATGATGGGGCAGTACTTC
CASSRPYGTSGMMMGQYF
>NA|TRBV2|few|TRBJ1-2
TGTGCCAGCAGTGAGTCTTGGACGTCTAACTATGGCTACATCTTC
CASSESWTSNYGYIF
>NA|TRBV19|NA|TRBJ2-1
TGTGCCAGTAATCGGGGGGCGGTGTACAATGAGCAGTTCTTC
CASNRGAVYNEQFF
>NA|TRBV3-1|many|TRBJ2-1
TGTGCCAGCAGCCGCGAGCTAGCTATCAATGAGCAGTTCTTC
CASSRELAINEQFF
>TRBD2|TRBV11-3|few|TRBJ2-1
TGTGCCAGCAGCAATCGGGGGGACTACTACAATGAGCAGTTCTTC
CASSNRGDYYNEQFF
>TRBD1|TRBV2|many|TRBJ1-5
TGTGCCACCTCCAAGGTGGGCAGGGGGCGAAGCAATCAGCCCCAGCATTTT
CATSKVGRGRSNQPQHF
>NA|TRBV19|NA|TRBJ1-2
TGTGCCACTAGGGGTGGGGTATCGAGGAATGGCTACACCTTC
CATRGGVSRNGYTF
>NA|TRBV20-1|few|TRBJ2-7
TGCAGTGCAAACCGGGACACCCTCTACGAGCAGTACTTC
CSANRDTLYEQYF
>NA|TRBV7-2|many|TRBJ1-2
TGTGCCAGCAGCTTAGGCCAGGGGATGGGCTATGGCTACACCTTC
CASSLGQGMGYGYTF
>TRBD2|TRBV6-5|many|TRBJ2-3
TGTGCCAGCAGTTATCGGGCGGGAGGGACGACAGATACGCAGTATTTT
CASSYRAGGTTDTQYF
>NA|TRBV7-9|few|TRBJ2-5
TGTGCCAGCAGCTTAATGTCTAACCAAGAGACCCAGTACTTC
CASSLMSNQETQYF
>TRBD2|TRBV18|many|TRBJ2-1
TGTGCCAGCTCACCAGCCCTAGCGGGAGGGTCGTCCTACAATGAGCAGTTCTTC
CASSPALAGGSSYNEQFF
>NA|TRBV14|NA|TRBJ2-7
TGTGCCAGCAGCCAACAAGTGGGGGTCTCCTACGAGCAGTACTTC
CASSQQVGVSYEQYF
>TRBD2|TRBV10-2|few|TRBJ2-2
TGCGCCAGCAGAACGGGAGGGCCGGGCGGGGAGCTGTTTTTT
CASRTGGPGGELFF
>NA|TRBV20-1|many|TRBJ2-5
TGCAGTGCTAGAGATAGAGGTCCGAACAACCAGGAGACCCAGTACTTC
CSARDRGPNNQETQYF
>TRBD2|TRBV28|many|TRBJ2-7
TGTGCCAGCATCTCTCCTTCGCCTAGCGGAGGATCACCCTACGAGCAGTACTTC
CASISPSPSGGSPYEQYF
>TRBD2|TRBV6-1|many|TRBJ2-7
TGTGCCAGCACCCTGTGGTCGGGGGAGGGTTATAGCTCCTACGAGCAGTACTTC
CASTLWSGEGYSSYEQYF
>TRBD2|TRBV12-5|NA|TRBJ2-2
TGTGCTAGTGGTTTGGGACTTAGCGGGAGCAACACCGGGGAGCTGTTTTTT
CASGLGLSGSNTGELFF
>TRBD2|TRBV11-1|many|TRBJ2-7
TGTGCCAGCAGCTGGACTAGCGGAGACTCCTACGAGCAGTACTTC
CASSWTSGDSYEQYF
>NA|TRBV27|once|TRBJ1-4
TGTGCCAGCAGTTTAGTCGGGAGAGACGTGGGGGTGTCAACTAATGAAAAACTGTTTTTT
CASSLVGRDVGVSTNEKLFF
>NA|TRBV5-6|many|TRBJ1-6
TGTGCCAGCAGCTCGACAGGTTATAATTCACCCCTCCACTTT
CASSSTGYNSPLHF
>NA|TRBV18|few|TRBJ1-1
TGTGCCAGCGCAAGCACTTACAGGGTGAAGGGGGACACTGAAGCTTTCTTT
CASASTYRVKGDTEAFF
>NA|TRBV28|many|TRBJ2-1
TGTGCCAGCAGTTTAGGGGCTTCGATGCAGTTCTTC
CASSLGASMQFF
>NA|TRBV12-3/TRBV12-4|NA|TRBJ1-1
TGTGCCAGCAGTTTGAACAGGGCTGTGAACACTGAAGCTTTCTTT
CASSLNRAVNTEAFF
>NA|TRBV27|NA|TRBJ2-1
TGTGCCAGCAAGGGGCTAAGCTCCTACAATGAGCAGTTCTTC
CASKGLSSYNEQFF
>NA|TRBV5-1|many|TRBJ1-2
TGCGCCAGCCACGAAGGCCCTCACTATGGCTACACCTTC
CASHEGPHYGYTF
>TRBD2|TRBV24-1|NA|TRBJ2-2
TGTGCCACCAGGGGACTAGCGAACACCGGGGAGCTGTTTTTT
CATRGLANTGELFF